These 28 T cell receptor beta chains originate from one sample sequenced in a study of OX40 agonist ivuxolimab in advanced cancers. Sequencing used immunoSEQ multiplex PCR; TCRdb keeps in-frame clones, though not all of them. The table lists 100,000 or so clones, approximately 86% of them singletons. The sample in question was CD4+ or CD8+ T cells sorted from blood, obtained in a trial of the OX40 agonist ivuxolimab. The receptors shown here come from an adult with an advanced solid tumor such as melanoma, head and neck, liver or kidney cancer.

The V and J genes are TRBV7-9 and TRBJ1-5; TRBD1 matches 8 bases. Germline V gene data show CDR1 as SEHNR and CDR2 as FQNEAQ (reference sequence). This CDR3 spans 16 amino acids. Trimming at V came to 5 bases and at J to 0 bases, leaving 6 bases not matched to a gene. The CDR3 sequence: CASSAGTGYSNQPQHF. The CDR3 DNA sequence: TGTGCCAGCAGCGCCGGGACAGGTTATAGCAATCAGCCCCAGCATTTT.

The rearrangement joins TRBV13 to TRBJ2-3; 7 bases match TRBD1. Germline trimming cut 5 bases from V and 8 bases from J; bases unmatched to any gene: 10. The V gene's germline CDR1 is PRHDT and CDR2 FYEKMQ (reference sequence). There are 14 residues in the CDR3. CDR3 sequence reads: CASSPLDRAATQYF. CDR3 in DNA: TGTGCCAGCAGCCCACTCGACAGGGCTGCTACGCAGTATTTT.

CDR3 sequence (DNA): TGCGCCAGCGGCCCAGTTGGGGGTATGGAGACCCAGTACTTC. Translating it yields CASGPVGGMETQYF. The chain couples TRBV5-1 to TRBJ2-5; perhaps D is TRBD1 or TRBD2 (5 bases each). The CDR3 loop spans 14 amino acids. Germline assignment: CDR1 SGHRS and CDR2 YFSETQ. V lost 7 bases and J lost 5, with 18 bases in between.

The V and J genes are TRBV11-2 and TRBJ2-1; 8 bases line up with TRBD2. The V and J ends lost 2 bases and 3 bases, in that order; junction bases with no gene match: 6. This CDR3 has 16 residues. Germline V CDR1 and CDR2: SGHAT, FQNNGV. CDR3 coding DNA: TGTGCCAGCAGCTTACAACCTAGCGGGCACTACAATGAGCAGTTCTTC. It yields the protein CASSLQPSGHYNEQFF.

In this sample, this clone turned up once. V is TRBV2 and J is TRBJ1-2, with D possibly being TRBD1 (6 bases). In germline, CDR1 is SNHLY, CDR2 FYNNEI. The ends were cut back, 0 bases at V and 8 bases at J, with 16 bases in the middle. This CDR3 region has 15 residues. The CDR3 sequence: CASSEAVRRGLGYTF. CDR3 nucleotides: TGTGCCAGCAGTGAAGCGGTACGAAGGGGGTTGGGCTACACCTTC.

This chain connects TRBV29-1 to TRBJ2-1, with TRBD2 identical over 8 bases. Germline V gene lookup returns CDR1 SQVTM and CDR2 ANQGSEA. The CDR3 is 14 residues long. V lost 4 bases to trimming and J lost 7 bases; unmatched junction nucleotides: 9. Here the CDR3 reads CSVGKTSVDNEQFF. The CDR3 coding sequence is TGCAGCGTTGGAAAGACTAGCGTGGATAATGAGCAGTTCTTC.

This clone was counted a single time. J is TRBJ1-2 and V is TRBV5-1; TRBD1 matches at 8 bases. Germline V gene sequence: CDR1 SGHRS, CDR2 YFSETQ. The CDR3 has 13 amino acids. With V trimmed by 4 bases and J by 7 bases, 6 bases remained unmatched. The CDR3 loop is CASSESGGRGYTF. The CDR3 DNA reads as TGCGCCAGCAGCGAATCAGGGGGCCGTGGCTACACCTTC.

V gene TRBV7-8 combines with J gene TRBJ1-2; no clear D. Trimming removed 5 bases at V and 4 bases at J, with 14 bases between. Germline V CDR1 and CDR2: SGHVS, FQNEAQ. The CDR3 is 14 amino acids. CDR3 loop: CASSHTELSYGYTF. For the CDR3, the DNA is TGTGCCAGCAGCCACACAGAACTCTCCTATGGCTACACCTTC. Together with reference TRBV7-8 and TRBJ1-2, the CDR3 gives the full variable domain: GAGVSQSPRYKVAKRGQDVALRCDPISGHVSLFWYQQALGQGPEFLTYFQNEAQLDKSGLPSDRFFAERPEGSVSTLKIQRTQQEDSAVYLCASSHTELSYGYTFGSGTRLTVV.

This chain joins TRBV4-3 and TRBJ1-1; possible D gene TRBD1, 5 bases. V lost 0 bases and J 3 bases, leaving 11 bases between the germline ends. The CDR3 loop spans 15 amino acids. Germline V gene sequence: CDR1 LGHNA, CDR2 YSLEER. The CDR3 reads CASSQELRADTEAFF. CDR3 nucleotides: TGCGCCAGCAGCCAAGAGCTCAGGGCGGACACTGAAGCTTTCTTT.

The chain carries TRBV6-5 and TRBJ2-7, with D possibly being TRBD1 (5 bases). This CDR3 region has 14 residues. Trimming removed 5 bases at V and 5 bases at J, with 16 bases between. Germline V gene sequence: CDR1 MNHEY, CDR2 SVGAGI. The CDR3 region is CASSPEAGSHEQYV. The DNA for the CDR3 is TGTGCCAGCAGTCCCGAGGCAGGGTCCCACGAGCAGTACGTC.

This clone was counted a few times. The chain carries TRBV25-1 and TRBJ1-6; D gene unclear. CDR3 length equals 14 residues. The germline V and J ends were trimmed by 5 bases and 11 bases, with 16 bases remaining between them. Germline assignment: CDR1 MGHDK and CDR2 SYGVNS. The CDR3 reads CASSPDENYTPLHF. The CDR3, as DNA: TGTGCCAGCAGTCCGGATGAGAATTATACACCCCTCCACTTT.

About this clone: The junction departs from the called germline gene at one end, perhaps through a read error. The rearrangement joins TRBV7-8 to TRBJ2-3; tentatively, D is TRBD2 (6 bases). The germline V gene encodes CDR1 SGHVS and CDR2 FQNEAQ. The CDR3 is made up of 14 amino acids. DNA of the CDR3: TGTGCCAGCAGGTTAGGAGGGAGCACAGATACGCAGTATTTT. This gives the protein CASRLGGSTDTQYF.

CDR3: CASSPGTRYEQYF. The CDR3 nucleotides are TGTGCCAGCAGTCCGGGGACCCGCTACGAGCAGTACTTC. The V and J genes are TRBV28 and TRBJ2-7; D possibly matches TRBD1 or TRBD2 (5 bases each). The V end was cut by 5 bases, the J end by 3 bases, with 11 bases between. This CDR3 has 13 residues. From germline, CDR1 is MDHEN and CDR2 SYDVKM.

CDR3 amino acids: CASSPPAASTDTQYF. The CDR3 nucleotides read TGTGCCAGCTCACCACCGGCCGCTAGCACAGATACGCAGTATTTT. The chain combines TRBV18 with TRBJ2-3; the D is unclear. The length of the CDR3 is 15 residues. The germline gives CDR1 KGHSH, CDR2 LQKENI. V gave up 0 bases and J gave up 0 bases, with 7 bases separating them.

The chain joins TRBV5-1 to TRBJ2-1; TRBD2 might be the D (5 bases). V was shortened by 7 bases and J by 7 bases, with 18 bases between the two germline ends. The CDR3 has 14 residues. Germline V CDR1 and CDR2: SGHRS, YFSETQ. CDR3 DNA: TGCGCCAGCGCAACCATGGGAGAGGTAAATGAGCAGTTCTTC. Translation gives CASATMGEVNEQFF.

The chain couples TRBV6-5 to TRBJ2-1; 9 positions agree with TRBD2. Germline V gives CDR1 MNHEY, CDR2 SVGAGI. The CDR3 has 16 residues. J lost 4 bases, V lost 2 bases, and 6 bases had no gene match. DNA of the CDR3: TGTGCCAGCAGTTACAGGAGCGGGAGGCGGTACAATGAGCAGTTCTTC. This codes for CASSYRSGRRYNEQFF.

The V gene is TRBV19, the J gene TRBJ1-1; D not certain. Germline CDR1 is LNHDA and CDR2 is SQIVND (reference sequence). The CDR3 length is 13 residues. V lost 2 bases, J lost 7 bases, and 11 bases lay in between. As DNA, the CDR3 is TGTGCCAGTAGTATAAGAGAGCAGTTTGAAGCTTTCTTT. Its protein is CASSIREQFEAFF.

This clone was seen once. The chain joins TRBV10-3 to TRBJ2-5, with D tentatively TRBD2 (7 bases). Germline assignment: CDR1 ENHRY and CDR2 SYGVKD. V lost 6 bases and J lost 3, with 11 bases in between. The length of the CDR3 is 13 residues. CDR3 DNA: TGTGCCATCAGAGGGGGAGGGAAAGAGACCCAGTACTTC. Protein sequence: CAIRGGGKETQYF.

The rearrangement links TRBV28 to TRBJ1-2; D unresolved. The CDR3 contains 14 residues. Germline V gene sequence: CDR1 MDHEN, CDR2 SYDVKM. The ends were cut back, 6 bases at V and 5 bases at J, with 16 bases in the middle. CDR3 nucleotides: TGTGCCAGCAGCCTCCCCAGGAGTGGGTATGGCTACACCTTC. Its translation: CASSLPRSGYGYTF.

J is TRBJ1-1 and V is TRBV14, with unresolved D. The CDR3 has 15 amino acids. Deletions cut 0 bases from V and 0 bases from J, with 8 bases between. CDR1 and CDR2 (germline): SGHDN, FVKESK. The CDR3 DNA reads as TGTGCCAGCAGCCAAGATTCAAGCTTGAACACTGAAGCTTTCTTT. Its translation: CASSQDSSLNTEAFF.

This clone was found once. The J gene is TRBJ1-1, the V gene TRBV6-1, with D possibly TRBD1 on 5 matching bases. The CDR3 loop spans 13 amino acids. V was cut by 6 bases and J by 0 bases, with 8 bases left in between. CDR1 MNHNS and CDR2 SASEGT come from the germline V gene. As DNA, the CDR3 is TGTGCCAGCAGCCGACAGATGAACACTGAAGCTTTCTTT. It translates to CASSRQMNTEAFF.

This clone was counted at least ten times. V usage is TRBV6-1 and J usage is TRBJ1-1; 9 bases line up with TRBD1. J was trimmed by 1 base and V by 8 bases; bases with no gene match: 8. Germline loops: CDR1 MNHNS, CDR2 SASEGT. The CDR3 contains 15 residues. CDR3 amino acids: CASGSGTGSNTEAFF. The CDR3 DNA reads as TGTGCCAGCGGATCCGGGACAGGGTCGAACACTGAAGCTTTCTTT.

Only one count was recorded for this clone. The chain is built from TRBV7-2 and TRBJ1-1, with D possibly matching TRBD1 (5 bases). Germline V gene lookup returns CDR1 SGHTA and CDR2 FQGNSA. V was clipped by 7 bases and J by 9 bases, with 18 bases between them. This CDR3 is 13 amino acids long. The CDR3 coding sequence is TGTGCCAGCAACGAGCCGGGACCCGGTCAAGCTTTCTTT. Its protein is CASNEPGPGQAFF.

This sequence joins TRBV2 and TRBJ2-3; D gene unclear. The CDR3 consists of 13 residues. Germline V gene lookup returns CDR1 SNHLY and CDR2 FYNNEI. V shed 7 bases and J shed 6 bases, with 14 bases lying between them. In DNA form, the CDR3 reads TGTGCCAGCAATAACCGGTTCGGGGATACGCAGTATTTT. Its protein is CASNNRFGDTQYF.

This chain joins TRBV4-1 and TRBJ1-4; no firm D call. V lost 7 bases to trimming and J lost 8 bases, with 20 bases between them. CDR1 and CDR2 (germline): MGHRA, YSYEKL. This CDR3 spans 15 amino acids. CDR3 amino acids: CASTNRGTAQEKLFF. CDR3 bases: TGCGCCAGCACCAATAGAGGAACCGCCCAAGAAAAACTGTTTTTT.

V usage is TRBV6-5 and J usage is TRBJ1-3, with D perhaps TRBD1 (5 bases). The germline gives CDR1 MNHEY, CDR2 SVGAGI. The V and J ends lost 4 bases and 2 bases respectively, with 15 bases between them. CDR3 length: 16 amino acids. The CDR3 loop reads CASSSGGRVAGNTIYF. Here the CDR3 DNA reads TGTGCCAGCAGTTCTGGCGGCAGGGTGGCTGGAAACACCATATATTTT.

The CDR3 DNA is TGTGCCAGCTCACCAGACAGGGGGAGTGGGGAGCAGTACTTC. Translation gives CASSPDRGSGEQYF. The J gene is TRBJ2-7, the V gene TRBV18; 9 positions match TRBD1. CDR1 KGHSH and CDR2 LQKENI come from the germline V gene. Trimming cost V 2 bases and J 7 bases; bases outside gene matches: 6. This CDR3 has 14 residues.

The genes are TRBV30 and TRBJ2-3; the match to TRBD2 covers 10 bases. Germline V gene data show CDR1 as GTSNPN and CDR2 as SVGIG (reference sequence). This CDR3 comprises 14 residues. With V trimmed by 3 bases and J by 4 bases, 4 bases remained unmatched. The CDR3 sequence: CAWRLAGVADTQYF. The CDR3 nucleotides read TGTGCCTGGAGGCTAGCGGGAGTGGCAGATACGCAGTATTTT.